This TCR beta chain was captured by sequencing in a study of vaccination and CD4 T cells after COVID-19. Study as a whole: The study enrolled six male and four female convalescents, two of whom were Hispanic. Stimulation of cells relied on overlapping spike peptides derived from SARS-CoV-2, HCoV-NL63, HCoV-OC43 and HCoV-229E.

The study sequenced cultured CD4+ T cell DNA using the Oncomine TCR Beta short-read assay. TCRdb fed the PCR reads into MiXCR, producing one record per CDR3 protein. Of over 2,000 distinct CDR3 sequences in the sample, 46% are singletons; the top ten hold over 55%. Treatment defined: approximately 10-day PBMC culture with coronavirus spike peptide pools or control peptides (ViraFEST assay). The unexposed donor's CD4+ T cells were collected before the COVID-19 pandemic (2011-2018). Germline values: CDR1 KGHDR, CDR2 SFDVKD. Trimming cost V 6 bases and J 3 bases; bases outside gene matches: 4. The CDR3 runs 15 residues. As for this clonotype: Its specificity is unknown.

The J gene is TRBJ2-1, the V gene TRBV24-1; 10 bases agree with TRBD1. The source material was CD4+ T cells from blood, cultured in vitro. The clonotype comes from a human donor in good health. In DNA, the CDR3 is TGTGCCACCAGTCCCGGGACAGGGGACTACAATGAGCAGTTCTTC. It encodes CATSPGTGDYNEQFF.